A single sample is the source of the 13 T cell receptor beta chains below, sequenced in a study of blood T cell repertoires in COVID-19. Repertoires were generated with immunoSEQ multiplex PCR, while TCRdb's copy carries only in-frame clones and drops some. The sample lists about 190,000 clones, less than 90% seen once, with around 21% in the top ten. The sequencing sample was made of peripheral blood. Receptors were obtained from a human donor in a cohort sampled during active COVID-19.

This clone was counted a single time. The rearrangement uses TRBV5-1 and TRBJ2-7; no reliable D call. The CDR3 consists of 14 residues. V lost 5 bases and J 5 bases, leaving 17 bases between the germline ends. Germline V gene data show CDR1 as SGHRS and CDR2 as YFSETQ. CDR3 in amino acids: CASRQSLGSNEQYV. The CDR3 nucleotides are TGCGCCAGCAGACAGAGCCTCGGAAGCAACGAGCAGTACGTC.

The V gene is TRBV20-1, the J gene TRBJ1-4; D is possibly TRBD1 (5 bases). This CDR3 spans 11 amino acids. Trimming pared 8 bases from V and 10 bases from J, leaving 14 bases between. The germline V gene has CDR1 DFQATT and CDR2 SNEGSKA (reference sequence). The CDR3 DNA reads as TGCAGTTTTTCCCGGGACTCAAAACTGTTTTTT. Translation gives CSFSRDSKLFF.

This sequence joins TRBV6-5 and TRBJ2-4; 8 positions match TRBD1. The CDR3 is 13 residues long. With 6 bases clipped from V and 10 bases from J, the junction kept 8 bases outside the gene matches. Germline V gene lookup returns CDR1 MNHEY and CDR2 SVGAGI. CDR3 coding DNA: TGTGCCAGCAGCCCGGGACAGGTTACGATTCAGTACTTC. It is translated as CASSPGQVTIQYF.

The rearrangement joins TRBV19 to TRBJ2-6; the D gene is possibly TRBD2 (5 bases). The CDR3 consists of 12 residues. In germline, CDR1 is LNHDA, CDR2 SQIVND (reference sequence). The CDR3 is CLRGWGANVLTF. The CDR3 DNA is TGTCTCCGGGGTTGGGGGGCCAACGTCCTGACTTTC.

This clone was counted once. CDR3 sequence reads: CASSGDRVIGKLFF. The CDR3 region has the DNA TGTGCCAGCAGTGGGGACAGGGTTATCGGAAAACTGTTTTTT. The V gene is TRBV28, the J gene TRBJ1-4; TRBD1 matches 9 bases. Per germline, CDR1 MDHEN and CDR2 SYDVKM. Trimming took 5 bases from V and 10 from J; bases not matched to a gene: 8. This CDR3 spans 14 amino acids.

This chain uses TRBV12-5 with TRBJ1-3, with D uncertain. Per germline, CDR1 LGHNT and CDR2 FRNRAP. The CDR3 is made up of 14 amino acids. Trimming removed 8 bases at V and 1 base at J, with 12 bases between. CDR3: CASSQAPSGNTIYF. CDR3 sequence (DNA): TGTGCTAGTAGCCAGGCCCCTTCTGGAAACACCATATATTTT.

The V call is TRBV2, the J call TRBJ1-5; D gene ambiguous. Germline V gives CDR1 SNHLY, CDR2 FYNNEI. CDR3 length: 12 residues. Trimming shortened V by 8 bases and J by 3 bases, and 8 bases separated the two germline ends. The CDR3 bases are TGTGCCAGCGCCAGGAACAATCAGCCCCAGCATTTT. Translating it yields CASARNNQPQHF.

The CDR3 is CASSLSGFEQFF. The CDR3, as DNA: TGTGCCAGCAGTTTATCCGGGTTTGAGCAGTTCTTC. The chain recombines TRBV12-3 or TRBV12-4 with TRBJ2-1; D unclear. The V end was cut by 2 bases, the J end by 9 bases, with 8 bases between. The length of the CDR3 is 12 residues.

This clone was recorded once. The rearrangement joins TRBV15 to TRBJ1-5, with D perhaps matching TRBD1 (5 bases). V was pared by 4 bases and J by 7 bases, with 17 bases between. CDR1 is LNHNV and CDR2 is YYDKDF in the germline V gene (reference sequence). The CDR3 covers 15 residues. CDR3 residues: CATSTNRGGIQPQHF. CDR3 DNA: TGTGCCACCAGCACCAACCGGGGGGGGATCCAGCCCCAGCATTTT.

The chain joins TRBV19 to TRBJ2-3, with D perhaps matching TRBD1 (6 bases). V lost 7 bases to trimming and J lost 2 bases, with 10 bases between them. Germline CDR1 and CDR2: LNHDA and SQIVND (reference sequence). The CDR3 loop spans 13 amino acids. The CDR3 region has the DNA TGTGCCAGTACTGGACAGCTCACAGATACGCAGTATTTT. Amino acids: CASTGQLTDTQYF.

This chain links TRBV15 with TRBJ1-1, with TRBD1 matching 8 bases. Germline assignment: CDR1 LNHNV and CDR2 YYDKDF (reference sequence). Trimming cost V 2 bases and J 10 bases; bases outside gene matches: 15. The CDR3 has 16 residues. In DNA form, the CDR3 reads TGTGCCACCAGCAGAACAGCGGACAGGGTGTATAGCGCAGCTTTCTTT. This encodes CATSRTADRVYSAAFF.

J is TRBJ2-3 and V is TRBV7-9; no definite D call. V lost 5 bases and J lost 3, with 15 bases in between. Germline V gene sequence: CDR1 SEHNR, CDR2 FQNEAQ (reference sequence). The CDR3 has 15 residues. The CDR3 nucleotides are TGTGCCAGCAGCCCAACCGCGGTGAGAACAGATACGCAGTATTTT. Amino acid sequence: CASSPTAVRTDTQYF.

The J gene is TRBJ2-5, the V gene TRBV6-5; 9 bases are a match to TRBD2. V shed 6 bases, J shed 5 bases, and the junction held 4 bases outside the gene matches. Germline V gene data show CDR1 as MNHEY and CDR2 as SVGAGI. The CDR3 is 13 residues long. The DNA for the CDR3 is TGTGCCAGCAGAGCGGGGGGCCTCGAGACCCAGTACTTC. Translation: CASRAGGLETQYF.